This TCR beta chain was sequenced in a study of shared clonotypes between healthy human individuals. Study results and caveats: Some clonotypes were shared by all four sorted-subset donors, while others were not shared. The non-shared ones had lower generation probabilities than the shared ones.

Note on this clone: No antigen is known for it.

CD8 cells classed as naive were CD45RO-negative and positively selected for CCR7, excluding terminally differentiated effector memory CD45RA+ cells. The study drew its donors from healthy HIV-negative adults without recent acute infections or vaccinations. Nashville, Tennessee was home to all donors, who were Caucasian adults. Libraries were prepared by immunoSEQ multiplex PCR; TCRdb keeps only in-frame clonotypes and omits some of them. The sample shows around 2.1 million clones, approximately 94% of them seen only once. Sequencing was performed on naive CD8+ T cells from PBMCs. The TCR was taken from a man aged 18-30 years in good health. Some clones in this sample may be carry-over from other donors' samples.

The chain's CDR3 is CASSPGQELGLAGGLYF. The CDR3 coding sequence is TGCGCCAGCAGCCCAGGACAGGAATTGGGCCTAGCGGGGGGTCTGTATTTT. This chain uses TRBV5-1 with TRBJ2-3; 11 nucleotides match TRBD2. The CDR3 contains 17 residues. Per the germline V gene, CDR1 is SGHRS and CDR2 is YFSETQ. With V trimmed by 4 bases and J by 14 bases, 21 bases remained unmatched.